Listed here are 2 T cell receptor beta chains from one sample, sequenced in a study of CD8 T cells in ankylosing spondylitis. Antigens for these TCRs are unknown. TCRdb ran MiXCR on the 5' RACE reads and lists one entry per CDR3 protein. This table has 700,000 to 1,000,000 distinct CDR3 sequences, approximately 12% appearing once. Findings and limits, study-wide: A motif of several highly homologous TCR beta variants was seen as apparently characteristic of ankylosing spondylitis blood.

Material: blood, either unsorted or a sorted T cell fraction (not recorded which). These receptor sequences come from a male donor with ankylosing spondylitis.

This clonotype appeared a few times. The chain recombines TRBV4-3 with TRBJ2-1; maybe TRBD1 (6 bases). This CDR3 is built from 13 residues. Per germline, CDR1 LGHNA and CDR2 YSLEER. V was cut by 4 bases and J by 8 bases, with 12 bases left in between. CDR3 sequence: CASSLQGKDEQFF. The CDR3, as DNA: TGCGCCAGCAGCCTACAGGGTAAGGATGAGCAGTTCTTC.

In this sample, this clonotype turned up a few times. CDR3 amino acids: CASSSLPAGDGETQYF. In DNA, the CDR3 is TGCGCCAGCAGCTCACTCCCGGCAGGGGACGGAGAGACCCAGTACTTC. V gene TRBV5-1 combines with J gene TRBJ2-5, with a possible D match to TRBD1 (6 bases). The CDR3 loop spans 16 amino acids. Germline CDR1 reads SGHRS; CDR2 reads YFSETQ. The V and J ends lost 3 bases and 4 bases respectively, with 19 bases between them.